These 3 T cell receptor beta chains share one sample of origin, sequenced in a study of blood T cell repertoires in COVID-19. Assay: immunoSEQ multiplex PCR; the TCRdb copy retains only in-frame clones and omits some. The sample has over 150,000 clones, approximately 91% seen once. The sample consisted of peripheral blood. These receptors all stem from a man between 18 and 35 years old with acute or convalescent COVID-19.

The chain has TRBV18 and TRBJ2-2, with 7 bases identical to TRBD1. CDR1 is KGHSH and CDR2 is LQKENI in the germline V gene. Trimming took 6 bases from V and 5 from J; bases not matched to a gene: 6. The CDR3 consists of 14 residues. Written as DNA, the CDR3 is TGTGCCAGCTCGATTGACAGGGAGACCGGGGAGCTGTTTTTT. It codes for CASSIDRETGELFF. The full variable domain, rest sourced from reference TRBV18 and TRBJ2-2, is NAGVMQNPRHLVRRRGQEARLRCSPMKGHSHVYWYRQLPEEGLKFMVYLQKENIIDESGMPKERFSAEFPKEGPSILRIQQVVRGDSAAYFCASSIDRETGELFFGEGSRLTVL.

This chain links TRBV18 with TRBJ1-4, with D maybe TRBD1 (6 bases). V was trimmed by 1 base and J by 8 bases, leaving 14 bases between them. CDR1 is KGHSH and CDR2 is LQKENI in the germline V gene. CDR3 length equals 15 residues. For the CDR3, the DNA is TGTGCCAGCTCACCACGACAGGCCTCAGGGGAAAAACTGTTTTTT. Its protein is CASSPRQASGEKLFF.

The chain uses TRBV5-6 and TRBJ2-1; D is perhaps TRBD2 (5 bases). Germline V gene sequence: CDR1 SGHDT, CDR2 YYEEEE. The ends were cut back, 1 base at V and 3 bases at J, with 8 bases in the middle. This CDR3 has 14 residues. The CDR3 sequence is CASSLTGSYNEQFF. CDR3 nucleotide sequence: TGTGCCAGCAGCTTGACGGGAAGCTACAATGAGCAGTTCTTC.